This TCR beta chain was found in a study of human T cells and chemical hapten exposure. Across the whole study: Patch tests delivered 0.01% DPC to the upper back and were evaluated at 6 days.

This clonotype was seen only a few times. Its antigen remains unidentified. Overall study results and limits: Once DPC sensitization occurred, TCRs above 1 in 1000 frequency showed no change. PT1 expanded TCR numbers rose with patch test score.

V gave up 0 bases and J gave up 3 bases; unmatched junction bases: 8. Per germline, CDR1 LGHNA and CDR2 YSLEER. CDR3 length equals 17 residues. In the library, unique molecular identifiers were attached to individual cDNA molecules. TCRdb re-called the RACE reads with MiXCR, one entry per CDR3 protein. Of about 290,000 distinct CDR3 sequences listed, almost 8% are singletons. Time point given: pre-sensitization, week 0. Regarding treatment: therapeutic diphenylcyclopropenone sensitization with weekly scalp DPC. The sequencing here drew on whole blood, taken in connection with sensitization to the hapten diphenylcyclopropenone (DPC). This chain joins TRBV4-3 and TRBJ1-2, with 9 nucleotides matching TRBD1. This clonotype was obtained from a man between 18 and 35 years old with alopecia areata. Some clones in this sample may be carry-over from other donors' samples. The CDR3 sequence: CASSQDSAGQGYYGYTF. The CDR3 DNA reads as TGCGCCAGCAGCCAAGATTCGGCGGGACAGGGATACTATGGCTACACCTTC.